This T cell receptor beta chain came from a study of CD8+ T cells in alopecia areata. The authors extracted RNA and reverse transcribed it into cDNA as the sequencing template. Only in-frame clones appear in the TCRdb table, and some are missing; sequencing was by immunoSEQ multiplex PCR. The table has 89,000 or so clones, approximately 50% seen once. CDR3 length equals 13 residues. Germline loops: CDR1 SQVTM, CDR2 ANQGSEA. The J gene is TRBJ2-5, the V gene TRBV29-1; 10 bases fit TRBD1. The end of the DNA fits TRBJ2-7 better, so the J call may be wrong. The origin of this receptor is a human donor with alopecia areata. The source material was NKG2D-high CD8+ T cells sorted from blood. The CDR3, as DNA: TGCAGCGGGACAGGGGGAGACTCCTACGAGCAGTACTTC. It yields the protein CSGTGGDSYEQYF.